This T cell receptor (beta chain) comes out of a study of blood T cell repertoires in COVID-19. This clone has just a few counts. Assay: immunoSEQ multiplex PCR; the TCRdb copy retains only in-frame clones and omits some. The sample carries more than 200,000 clones, about nine tenths recorded once. Source material: PBMCs or T cells enriched from blood (not recorded which). The clonotype originates from a woman aged 25-40 years with acute COVID-19.

CDR3 in amino acids: CASSDQTGKEEAFF. The CDR3 DNA is TGTGCCAGCAGTGACCAGACAGGCAAGGAGGAGGCTTTCTTT. The chain is built from TRBV2 and TRBJ1-1, with D possibly TRBD1 on 6 matching bases. CDR1 SNHLY and CDR2 FYNNEI come from the germline V gene. The V gene lost 3 bases and the J gene lost 11 bases, with 19 bases spanning the gap. This CDR3 contains 14 residues.